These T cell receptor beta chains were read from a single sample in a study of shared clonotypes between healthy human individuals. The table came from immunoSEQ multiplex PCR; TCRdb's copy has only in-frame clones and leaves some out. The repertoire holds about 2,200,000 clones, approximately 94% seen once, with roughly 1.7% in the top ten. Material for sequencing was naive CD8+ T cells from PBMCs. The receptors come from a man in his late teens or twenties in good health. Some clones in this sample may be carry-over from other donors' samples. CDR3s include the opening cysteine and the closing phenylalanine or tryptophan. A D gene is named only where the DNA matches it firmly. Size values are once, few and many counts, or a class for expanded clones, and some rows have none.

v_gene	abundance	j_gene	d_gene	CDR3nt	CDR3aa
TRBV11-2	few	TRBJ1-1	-	TGTGCCAGCAGCGACAAAGAAGCTTTCTTT	CASSDKEAFF
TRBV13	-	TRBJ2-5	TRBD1	TGTGCCAGCAGCGCACCCAGAGTGGGGGACAGGGCACAAGAGACCCAGTACTTC	CASSAPRVGDRAQETQYF
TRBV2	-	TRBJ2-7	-	TGTGCCAGCGACCCGACTAGTATCTACGAGCAGTACTTC	CASDPTSIYEQYF
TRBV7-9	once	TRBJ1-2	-	TGTGCCAGCAGCTTAGCCGGTGTGGACTATGGCTACACCTTC	CASSLAGVDYGYTF
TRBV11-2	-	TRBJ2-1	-	TGTGCCAGCAGCTTAAGAGAGGGTCCCAACAATGAGCAGTTCTTC	CASSLREGPNNEQFF
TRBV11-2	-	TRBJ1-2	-	TGTGCCAGCAGCTTAGCCCCTTGGGATGGCTACACCTTC	CASSLAPWDGYTF
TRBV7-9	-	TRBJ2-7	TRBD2	TGTGCCAGCAGCGAACTAGCGGGAACCTACGAGCAGTACTTC	CASSELAGTYEQYF
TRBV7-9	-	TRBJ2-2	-	TGTGCCAGCAGCAGCAGAGTCACCGGGGAGCTGTTTTTT	CASSSRVTGELFF
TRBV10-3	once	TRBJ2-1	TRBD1	TGTGCCATCAGACCCACCTCCGGACAGGTGGACAATGAGCAGTTCTTC	CAIRPTSGQVDNEQFF
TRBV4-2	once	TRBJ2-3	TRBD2	TGTGCCAGCAGCCTTCGGACTAGCGGGACTAACACAGATACGCAGTATTTT	CASSLRTSGTNTDTQYF
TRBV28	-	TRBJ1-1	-	TGTGCCAGCAGTTTGTTTCGGGGCATGAACACTGAAGCTTTCTTT	CASSLFRGMNTEAFF
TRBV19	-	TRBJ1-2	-	TGTGCCAGTCTGGGGTTCGGGGGCTACACCTTC	CASLGFGGYTF
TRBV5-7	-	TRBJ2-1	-	TGTGCCATCTCTCAGGTAGGGCAGTTCTTC	CAISQVGQFF
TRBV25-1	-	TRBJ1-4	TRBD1	TGTGCGTCCGGGACAGATAATGAAAAACTGTTTTTT	CASGTDNEKLFF
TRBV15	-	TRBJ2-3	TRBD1	TGTGCCACCAGCAGAGGATTCCGGGACAGGGGGACAGATACGCAGTATTTT	CATSRGFRDRGTDTQYF
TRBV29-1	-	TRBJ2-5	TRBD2	TGCAGCGGTGAACTGTGGGGACTAGCGGGAGGCAAACAAGAGACCCAGTACTTC	CSGELWGLAGGKQETQYF
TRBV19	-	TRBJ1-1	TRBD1	TGTGCCAGTAGTATCACAGGGGGCGCGGGCACTGAAGCTTTCTTT	CASSITGGAGTEAFF
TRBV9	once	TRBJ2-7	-	TGTGCCAGCAGCGCCGAGGGGGAGCAGTACTTC	CASSAEGEQYF